This T cell receptor beta chain emerged from a study of cytomegalovirus exposure and HLA in healthy donors. To note about this clone: Its antigen is not identified.

Study results and caveats: A later analysis reportedly identified an Asian-associated ancestry cluster as carrying fewer N-insertions than the approximately 670-donor mean.

The PCR used 60 Vbeta and 13 Jbeta primers. Assay: immunoSEQ multiplex PCR; the TCRdb copy retains only in-frame clones and omits some. The sample carries approximately 120,000 clones, 75% to 90% recorded once. The CDR3 runs 13 residues. V lost 1 base, J lost 0 bases, and 6 bases lay in between. In germline, CDR1 is GTSNPN, CDR2 SVGIG (reference sequence). The chain carries TRBV30 and TRBJ2-5, with D perhaps matching TRBD1 (5 bases). The receptor comes from a man aged 18 to 30 in good health and CMV-seropositive. Sample: PBMCs. The CDR3: CAWSEGYQETQYF. In nucleotides, the CDR3 is TGTGCCTGGAGTGAGGGGTACCAAGAGACCCAGTACTTC. Combining the CDR3 with reference TRBV30 and TRBJ2-5 gives the whole variable domain SQTIHQWPATLVQPVGSPLSLECTVEGTSNPNLYWYRQAAGRGLQLLFYSVGIGQISSEVPQNLSASRPQDRQFILSSKKLLLSDSGFYLCAWSEGYQETQYFGPGTRLLVL.